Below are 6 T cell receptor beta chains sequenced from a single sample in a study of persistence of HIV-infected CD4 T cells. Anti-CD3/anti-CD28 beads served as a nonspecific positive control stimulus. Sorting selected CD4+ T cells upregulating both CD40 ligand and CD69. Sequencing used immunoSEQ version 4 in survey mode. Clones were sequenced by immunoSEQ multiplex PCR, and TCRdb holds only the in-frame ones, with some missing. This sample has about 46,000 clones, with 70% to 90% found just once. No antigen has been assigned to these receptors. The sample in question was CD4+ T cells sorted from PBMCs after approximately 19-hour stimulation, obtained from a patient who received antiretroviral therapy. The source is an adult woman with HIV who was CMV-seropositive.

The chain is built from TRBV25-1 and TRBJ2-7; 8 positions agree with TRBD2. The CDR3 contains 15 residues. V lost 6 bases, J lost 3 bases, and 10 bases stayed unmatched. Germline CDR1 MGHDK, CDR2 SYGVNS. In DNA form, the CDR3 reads TGTGCCAGCAGCTCGGGGTCTAGCGGGTTCTACGAGCAGTACTTC. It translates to CASSSGSSGFYEQYF.

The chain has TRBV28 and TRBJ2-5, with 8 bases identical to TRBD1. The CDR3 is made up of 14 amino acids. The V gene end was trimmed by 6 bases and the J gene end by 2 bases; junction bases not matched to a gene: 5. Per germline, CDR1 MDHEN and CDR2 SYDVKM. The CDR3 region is CASRVDRVQETQYF. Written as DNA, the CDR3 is TGTGCCAGCAGAGTGGACAGGGTTCAAGAGACCCAGTACTTC.

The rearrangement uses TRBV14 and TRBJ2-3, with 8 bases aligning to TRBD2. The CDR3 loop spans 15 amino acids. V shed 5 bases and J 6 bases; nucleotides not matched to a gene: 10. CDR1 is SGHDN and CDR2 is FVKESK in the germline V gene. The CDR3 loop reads CASSSRGGAGDTQYF. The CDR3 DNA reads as TGTGCCAGCAGCTCCCGGGGGGGGGCCGGGGATACGCAGTATTTT.

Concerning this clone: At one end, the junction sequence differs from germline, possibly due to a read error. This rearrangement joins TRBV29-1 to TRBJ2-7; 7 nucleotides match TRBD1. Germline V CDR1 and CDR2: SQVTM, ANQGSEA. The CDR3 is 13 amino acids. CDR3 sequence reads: CSVGGGFSNEQYF. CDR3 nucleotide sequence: TGCAGCGTTGGAGGGGGCTTCTCCAACGAGCAGTACTTC.

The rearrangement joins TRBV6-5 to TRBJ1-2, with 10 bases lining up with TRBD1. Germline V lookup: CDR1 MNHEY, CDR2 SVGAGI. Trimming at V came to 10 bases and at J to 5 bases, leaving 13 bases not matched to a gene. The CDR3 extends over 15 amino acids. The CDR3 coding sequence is TGTGCCATCAGCACGGGACAGGGGTTAGAATATGGCTACACCTTC. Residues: CAISTGQGLEYGYTF.

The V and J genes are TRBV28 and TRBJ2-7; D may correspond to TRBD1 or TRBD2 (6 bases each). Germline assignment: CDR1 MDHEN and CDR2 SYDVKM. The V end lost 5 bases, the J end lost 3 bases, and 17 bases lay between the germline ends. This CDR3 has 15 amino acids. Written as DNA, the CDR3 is TGTGCCAGCAGTGATACAGGAGGGGGACTCTACGAGCAGTACTTC. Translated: CASSDTGGGLYEQYF.